What follows describes a single T cell receptor (beta chain). Its antigen is undetermined. The entry originates in a study of cytomegalovirus exposure and HLA in healthy donors. General study findings and limits: The study labeled 164 TCR beta chains cytomegalovirus-associated. Accounts indicate the classifier identified cytomegalovirus status with strong specificity and sensitivity. The authors reported that TCR beta sequences could predict HLA-A and HLA-B alleles. These predictions were accurate for most subjects in the first cohort.

The CDR3 extends over 14 amino acids. Germline CDR1 is KGHSH and CDR2 is LQKENI. The V end lost 3 bases, the J end lost 6 bases, and 11 bases lay between the germline ends. 60 Vbeta and 13 Jbeta primers were used in PCR. The protocol was immunoSEQ multiplex PCR, while the TCRdb copy is restricted to in-frame clones and leaves out a portion. Seen here are approximately 130,000 clones, around 85% observed once, and the top ten hold under 7.5%. V and J are TRBV18 and TRBJ2-2; TRBD2 might be the D (5 bases). The TCR originated in a woman in her 30s in good health and CMV-seropositive. Sequencing used PBMCs. The CDR3 sequence is CASSPGLAAGELFF. The CDR3 DNA sequence: TGTGCCAGCTCACCCGGACTGGCCGCCGGGGAGCTGTTTTTT.